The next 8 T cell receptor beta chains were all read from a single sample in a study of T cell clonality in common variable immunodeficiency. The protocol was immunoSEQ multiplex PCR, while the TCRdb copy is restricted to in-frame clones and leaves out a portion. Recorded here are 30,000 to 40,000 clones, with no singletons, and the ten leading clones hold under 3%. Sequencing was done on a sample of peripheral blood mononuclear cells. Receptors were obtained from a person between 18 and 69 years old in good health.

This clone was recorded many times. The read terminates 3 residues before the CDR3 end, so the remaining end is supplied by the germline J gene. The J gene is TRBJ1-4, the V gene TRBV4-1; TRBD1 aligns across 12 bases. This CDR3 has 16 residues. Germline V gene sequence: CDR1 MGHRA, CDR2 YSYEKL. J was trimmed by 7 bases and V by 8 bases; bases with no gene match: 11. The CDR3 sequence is CASGSPGQGAPEKLFF. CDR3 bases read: TGCGCCAGCGGCTCCCCGGGACAGGGGGCGCCTGAAAAA.

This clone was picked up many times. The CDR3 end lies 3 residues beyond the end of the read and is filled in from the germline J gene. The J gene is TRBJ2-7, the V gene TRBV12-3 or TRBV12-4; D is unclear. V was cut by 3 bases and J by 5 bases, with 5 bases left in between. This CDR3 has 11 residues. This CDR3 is CASSFLDEQYF. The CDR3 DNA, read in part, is TGTGCCAGCAGTTTCCTAGACGAG.

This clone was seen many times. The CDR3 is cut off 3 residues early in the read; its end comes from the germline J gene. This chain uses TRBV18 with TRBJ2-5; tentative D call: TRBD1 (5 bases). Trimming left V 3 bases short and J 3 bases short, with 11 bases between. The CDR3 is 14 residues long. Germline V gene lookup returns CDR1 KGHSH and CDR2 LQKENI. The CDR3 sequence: CASSPAGWEETQYF. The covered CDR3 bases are TGTGCCAGCTCACCTGCAGGGTGGGAAGAGACC.

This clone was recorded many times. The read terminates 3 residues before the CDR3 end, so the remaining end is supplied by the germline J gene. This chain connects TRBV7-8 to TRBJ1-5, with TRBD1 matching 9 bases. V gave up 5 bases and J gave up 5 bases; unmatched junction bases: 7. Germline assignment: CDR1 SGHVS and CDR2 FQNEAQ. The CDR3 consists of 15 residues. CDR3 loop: CASSRKDRGDQPQHF. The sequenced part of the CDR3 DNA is TGTGCCAGCAGCCGAAAGGACAGGGGCGATCAGCCC.

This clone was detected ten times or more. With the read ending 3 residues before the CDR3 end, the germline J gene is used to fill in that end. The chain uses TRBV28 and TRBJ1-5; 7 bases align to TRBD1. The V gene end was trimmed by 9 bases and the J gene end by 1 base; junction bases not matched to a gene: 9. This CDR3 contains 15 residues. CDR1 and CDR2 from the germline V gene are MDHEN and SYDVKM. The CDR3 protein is CASFPSQGSNQPQHF. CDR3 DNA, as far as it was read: TGTGCCAGTTTCCCCTCACAGGGGAGCAATCAGCCC.

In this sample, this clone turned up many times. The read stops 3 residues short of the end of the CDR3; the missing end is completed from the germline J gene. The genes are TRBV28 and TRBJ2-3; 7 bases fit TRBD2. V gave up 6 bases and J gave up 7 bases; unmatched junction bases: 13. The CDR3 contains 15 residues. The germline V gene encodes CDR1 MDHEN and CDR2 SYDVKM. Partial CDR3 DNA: TGTGCCAGCAGCCGAGCGGGGAGTCTGGTGAATACG. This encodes CASSRAGSLVNT. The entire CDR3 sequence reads CASSRAGSLVNTQYF.

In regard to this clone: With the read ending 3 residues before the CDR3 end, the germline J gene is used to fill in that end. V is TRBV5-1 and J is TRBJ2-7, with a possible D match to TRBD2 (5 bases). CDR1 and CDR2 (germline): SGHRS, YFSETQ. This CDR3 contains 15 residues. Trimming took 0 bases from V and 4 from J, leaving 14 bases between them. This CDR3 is CASSLDPGLSYEQYF. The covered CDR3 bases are TGCGCCAGCAGCTTGGATCCAGGACTCTCGTACGAG.

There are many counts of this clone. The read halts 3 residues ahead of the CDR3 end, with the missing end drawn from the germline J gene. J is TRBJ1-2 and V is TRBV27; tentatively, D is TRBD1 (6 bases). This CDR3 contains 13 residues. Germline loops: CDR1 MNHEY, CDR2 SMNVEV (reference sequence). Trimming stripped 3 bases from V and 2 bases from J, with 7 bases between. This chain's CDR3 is CASSLRGNYGYTF. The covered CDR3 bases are TGTGCCAGCAGTTTGAGGGGGAACTATGGC.